A single sample is the source of the 25 T cell receptor beta chains below, sequenced in a study of multiple sclerosis patients with progressive multifocal leukoencephalopathy. Time point here: roughly 12 months of natalizumab therapy. Assay used: immunoSEQ multiplex PCR; TCRdb lists only in-frame clones, some missing. The sample records 20,000 to 30,000 clones, approximately 89% being singletons. Material: PBMCs, obtained from a patient treated with natalizumab. These receptors were taken from a man aged 25 to 40 with multiple sclerosis.

J is TRBJ2-7 and V is TRBV5-6, with TRBD1 matching over 9 bases. Unmatched junction bases numbered 6, after V lost 1 base and J lost 4 bases. The CDR3 is 15 amino acids. Germline V gives CDR1 SGHDT, CDR2 YYEEEE. The CDR3 region is CASSLRDRDLYEQYV. The CDR3 DNA is TGTGCCAGCAGCTTGCGGGACAGGGACCTATACGAGCAGTACGTC.

The rearrangement uses TRBV7-6 and TRBJ2-1; 9 nucleotides align to TRBD2. After removal of 3 bases from V and 6 bases from J, the junction contained 6 bases not matched to a gene. The germline V gene encodes CDR1 SGHVS and CDR2 FNYEAQ. The CDR3 is 15 residues long. CDR3: CASSFGLAGFNEQFF. CDR3 in DNA: TGTGCCAGCAGCTTCGGTCTAGCGGGATTCAATGAGCAGTTCTTC.

V and J are TRBV10-3 and TRBJ2-5; D is perhaps TRBD1 or TRBD2 (6 bases each). The CDR3 has 14 residues. V lost 10 bases, J lost 5 bases, and 20 bases lay in between. Looked up from germline, CDR1 is ENHRY and CDR2 is SYGVKD. The CDR3 spells CATQPPGGGETQYF. CDR3 in DNA: TGTGCCACCCAGCCCCCCGGGGGCGGCGAGACCCAGTACTTC.

The CDR3 loop reads CASSRQGRNEQFF. DNA of the CDR3: TGTGCCAGCAGCCGACAGGGGCGGAATGAGCAGTTCTTC. This chain joins TRBV7-9 and TRBJ2-1; 8 bases are shared with TRBD1. Trimming at V came to 5 bases and at J to 7 bases, leaving 4 bases not matched to a gene. Germline loops: CDR1 SEHNR, CDR2 FQNEAQ (reference sequence). This CDR3 region has 13 residues.

This chain uses TRBV7-2 with TRBJ2-3, with 9 nucleotides matching TRBD2. V dropped 2 bases and J dropped 2; count of bases not matched to a gene: 14. The CDR3 is 19 residues long. Germline CDR1 SGHTA, CDR2 FQGNSA. Written as DNA, the CDR3 is TGTGCCAGCAGCTTAAGCAGGCTAGCGGGACCTCTACCCACAGATACGCAGTATTTT. Its translation: CASSLSRLAGPLPTDTQYF.

The V and J genes are TRBV5-1 and TRBJ2-3; D not resolved. The CDR3 is 14 amino acids. V lost 0 bases and J 2 bases, leaving 7 bases between the germline ends. Looked up from germline, CDR1 is SGHRS and CDR2 is YFSETQ. The CDR3 nucleotides are TGCGCCAGCAGCTTGGATGTGCTCACAGATACGCAGTATTTT. The encoded protein is CASSLDVLTDTQYF.

The chain links TRBV19 to TRBJ2-7; 8 bases line up with TRBD1. The CDR3 sequence is 13 residues long. Unmatched junction bases numbered 4, after V lost 9 bases and J lost 0 bases. Germline loops: CDR1 LNHDA, CDR2 SQIVND (reference sequence). The CDR3 DNA is TGTGCCAGCTCCGGGACAGGCTCCTACGAGCAGTACTTC. This gives the protein CASSGTGSYEQYF.

The chain links TRBV9 to TRBJ1-1; no clear D gene. CDR3 length equals 12 residues. Germline CDR1 reads SGDLS; CDR2 reads YYNGEE. V lost 2 bases to trimming and J lost 7 bases, with 9 bases between them. The CDR3 DNA reads as TGTGCCAGCAGCGTGACCGGAGATGAAGCTTTCTTT. Translation gives CASSVTGDEAFF.

This chain joins TRBV6-5 and TRBJ2-7, with TRBD2 identical over 13 bases. CDR1 and CDR2 from the germline V gene are MNHEY and SVGAGI. CDR3 length: 14 residues. V gave up 6 bases and J gave up 6 bases; unmatched junction bases: 5. The CDR3 sequence: CASSLGLAGAEQYV. CDR3 DNA: TGTGCCAGCAGCCTAGGACTAGCGGGAGCCGAGCAGTACGTC.

Only one count was recorded for this clone. The CDR3 sequence: CASSGGGSYSGNTIYF. The CDR3 DNA sequence: TGTGCCAGCAGTGGAGGAGGATCGTACTCTGGAAACACCATATATTTT. The rearrangement uses TRBV25-1 and TRBJ1-3; no definite D call. With 4 bases removed from V and 0 bases from J, the gap between germline ends came to 13 bases. The CDR3 covers 16 residues. Germline V gives CDR1 MGHDK, CDR2 SYGVNS.

This clone appeared once. The genes are TRBV9 and TRBJ2-6; D is tentatively TRBD1 or TRBD2 (5 bases each). Deletions cut 5 bases from V and 8 bases from J, with 20 bases between. Germline CDR1 reads SGDLS; CDR2 reads YYNGEE. CDR3 length: 16 residues. The DNA of the CDR3 is TGTGCCAGCAGTCGAGAAGGGACGACCCGCCCCAACGTCCTGACTTTC. Its translation: CASSREGTTRPNVLTF.

The genes are TRBV6-5 and TRBJ1-5, with TRBD1 matching 9 bases. V lost 9 bases, J lost 7 bases, and 7 bases stayed unmatched. This CDR3 has 13 residues. Germline CDR1 reads MNHEY; CDR2 reads SVGAGI. The CDR3 DNA is TGTGCCAGTGCATACAGGGGGCAACAGCCCCAGCATTTT. Translating it yields CASAYRGQQPQHF.

The chain carries TRBV11-2 and TRBJ2-7; the match to TRBD2 covers 8 bases. This CDR3 contains 14 residues. From germline, CDR1 is SGHAT and CDR2 FQNNGV. The V segment lost 2 bases and the J segment 2 bases; nucleotides outside the gene matches: 2. CDR3 region: CASSLLAGPYEQYF. The CDR3 DNA reads as TGTGCCAGCAGCTTACTAGCGGGTCCCTACGAGCAGTACTTC. Full variable domain (remainder filled in from reference TRBV11-2 and TRBJ2-7): EAGVAQSPRYKIIEKRQSVAFWCNPISGHATLYWYQQILGQGPKLLIQFQNNGVVDDSQLPKDRFSAERLKGVDSTLKIQPAKLEDSAVYLCASSLLAGPYEQYFGPGTRLTVT.

CDR3 DNA: TGTGCCTGGAGTCTTACTGGGGGCGCCGGTTCACCCCTCCACTTT. Protein: CAWSLTGGAGSPLHF. The J gene is TRBJ1-6, the V gene TRBV30, with a weak D call TRBD1 (6 bases). Germline values: CDR1 GTSNPN, CDR2 SVGIG (reference sequence). This CDR3 comprises 15 residues. Trimming took 2 bases from V and 9 from J, leaving 17 bases between them.

J is TRBJ2-5 and V is TRBV27; 7 positions agree with TRBD1. This CDR3 has 13 residues. J gave up 5 bases and V 6 bases, and 6 bases lay outside the gene matches. The germline V gene encodes CDR1 MNHEY and CDR2 SMNVEV (reference sequence). CDR3: CASRGDRAETQYF. In nucleotides, the CDR3 is TGTGCCAGCAGGGGAGACAGGGCGGAGACCCAGTACTTC.

The rearrangement uses TRBV5-5 and TRBJ1-6; 10 bases are shared with TRBD1. Germline lookup yields CDR1 SGHKS and CDR2 YYEKEE (reference sequence). CDR3 length: 15 residues. V lost 3 bases to trimming and J lost 10 bases; unmatched junction nucleotides: 7. CDR3 protein: CASSSGTGVGSPLHF. CDR3 nucleotides: TGTGCCAGCAGCTCGGGGACAGGGGTCGGGTCACCCCTCCACTTT. The full variable domain, in which reference TRBV5-5 and TRBJ1-6 provide the parts outside the CDR3, is DAGVTQSPTHLIKTRGQQVTLRCSPISGHKSVSWYQQVLGQGPQFIFQYYEKEERGRGNFPDRFSARQFPNYSSELNVNALLLGDSALYLCASSSGTGVGSPLHFGNGTRLTVT.

This clone was seen just once. The chain uses TRBV7-2 and TRBJ2-7; D remains unclear. V was shortened by 0 bases and J by 4 bases, with 10 bases between the two germline ends. Germline assignment: CDR1 SGHTA and CDR2 FQGNSA. The CDR3 runs to 14 residues. The CDR3 loop reads CASSLARRGYEQYF. CDR3 nucleotide sequence: TGTGCCAGCAGCTTAGCCAGGAGAGGATACGAGCAGTACTTC.

This sequence joins TRBV7-2 and TRBJ1-1, with no clear D. The V gene's germline CDR1 is SGHTA and CDR2 FQGNSA. V was clipped by 6 bases and J by 1 base, with 9 bases between them. The CDR3 is made up of 13 amino acids. The CDR3: CASSPGSNTEAFF. The DNA of the CDR3 is TGTGCCAGCAGTCCCGGGTCGAACACTGAAGCTTTCTTT.

Remarks on this clone: At one end the junction does not follow the germline gene, possibly because of a read error. The gene calls are TRBV7-7 and TRBJ2-1, with TRBD2 matching over 7 bases. Germline lookup yields CDR1 SSHAT and CDR2 FNYEAQ (reference sequence). The CDR3 has 13 residues. CDR3 sequence: CASSTQGGGEQFF. The CDR3, as DNA: TGTGCTAGCAGCACGCAGGGCGGGGGTGAGCAGTTCTTC.

The CDR3 sequence: CASSLVGQYTEAFF. The CDR3 bases are TGTGCCAGCAGCTTAGTCGGACAGTACACTGAAGCTTTCTTT. The gene calls are TRBV7-9 and TRBJ1-1; D is possibly TRBD1 (6 bases). The CDR3 is 14 residues long. Trimming took 1 base from V and 3 from J, leaving 9 bases between them. Looked up from germline, CDR1 is SEHNR and CDR2 is FQNEAQ (reference sequence). Full variable domain (remainder filled in from reference TRBV7-9 and TRBJ1-1): DTGVSQNPRHKITKRGQNVTFRCDPISEHNRLYWYRQTLGQGPEFLTYFQNEAQLEKSRLLSDRFSAERPKGSFSTLEIQRTEQGDSAMYLCASSLVGQYTEAFFGQGTRLTVV.

The V and J genes are TRBV9 and TRBJ1-4; 9 nucleotides align to TRBD1. Germline V lookup: CDR1 SGDLS, CDR2 YYNGEE. The trim removed 4 bases at V and 6 bases at J, leaving 4 bases unmatched. CDR3 length: 14 amino acids. In nucleotides, the CDR3 is TGTGCCAGCAGCATCGGGACAGGGCATGAAAAACTGTTTTTT. It encodes CASSIGTGHEKLFF.

The J gene is TRBJ2-1, the V gene TRBV6-1; TRBD1 matches 10 bases. The junction had 8 bases not matched to a gene; V was cut back by 4 bases and J by 8 bases. This CDR3 comprises 15 residues. Germline V gene sequence: CDR1 MNHNS, CDR2 SASEGT. The CDR3 protein is CASSGRDRGEDEQFF. DNA for the CDR3: TGTGCCAGCAGTGGCCGGGACAGGGGAGAGGATGAGCAGTTCTTC.

The J gene is TRBJ2-1, the V gene TRBV11-2; D is possibly TRBD1 or TRBD2 (5 bases each). Germline CDR1 and CDR2: SGHAT and FQNNGV. The CDR3 totals 15 residues. Trimming stripped 3 bases from V and 9 bases from J, with 18 bases between. The CDR3 is CASSLAGTFTIEQFF. The CDR3 nucleotides read TGTGCCAGCAGCTTGGCTGGGACGTTCACAATTGAGCAGTTCTTC.

The J gene is TRBJ1-1, the V gene TRBV30; D not resolved. Germline lookup yields CDR1 GTSNPN and CDR2 SVGIG (reference sequence). V was shortened by 3 bases and J by 0 bases, with 14 bases between the two germline ends. The CDR3 covers 15 residues. Here the CDR3 DNA reads TGTGCCTGGAGCGCCTTATGGGGAATGAACACTGAAGCTTTCTTT. It translates to CAWSALWGMNTEAFF.

The V and J genes are TRBV4-3 and TRBJ1-1, with TRBD1 identical over 8 bases. CDR3 length: 15 residues. The germline gives CDR1 LGHNA, CDR2 YSLEER. V shed 0 bases, J shed 7 bases, and the junction held 7 bases outside the gene matches. The CDR3 loop is CASSQDPGRGREAFF. CDR3 bases: TGCGCCAGCAGCCAAGATCCCGGCAGGGGGCGTGAAGCTTTCTTT.